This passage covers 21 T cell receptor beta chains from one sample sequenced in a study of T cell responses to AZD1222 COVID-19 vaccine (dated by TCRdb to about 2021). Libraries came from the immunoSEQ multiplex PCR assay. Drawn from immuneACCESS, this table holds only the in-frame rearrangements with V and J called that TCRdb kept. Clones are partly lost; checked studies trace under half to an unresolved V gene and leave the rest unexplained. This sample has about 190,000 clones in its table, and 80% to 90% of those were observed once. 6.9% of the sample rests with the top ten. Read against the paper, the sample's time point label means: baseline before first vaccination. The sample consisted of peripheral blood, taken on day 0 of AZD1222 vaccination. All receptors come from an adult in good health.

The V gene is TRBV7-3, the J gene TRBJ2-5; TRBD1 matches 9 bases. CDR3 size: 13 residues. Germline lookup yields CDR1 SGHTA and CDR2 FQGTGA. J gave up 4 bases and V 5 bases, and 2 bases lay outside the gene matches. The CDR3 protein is CASSMDRGETQYF. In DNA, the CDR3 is TGTGCCAGCAGCATGGACAGGGGAGAGACCCAGTACTTC.

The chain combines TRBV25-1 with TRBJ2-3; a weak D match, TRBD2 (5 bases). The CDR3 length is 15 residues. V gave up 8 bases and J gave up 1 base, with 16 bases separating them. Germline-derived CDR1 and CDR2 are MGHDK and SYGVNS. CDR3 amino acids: CASGLRGRGTDTQYF. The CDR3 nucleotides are TGTGCCAGCGGGCTACGGGGTAGAGGCACAGATACGCAGTATTTT.

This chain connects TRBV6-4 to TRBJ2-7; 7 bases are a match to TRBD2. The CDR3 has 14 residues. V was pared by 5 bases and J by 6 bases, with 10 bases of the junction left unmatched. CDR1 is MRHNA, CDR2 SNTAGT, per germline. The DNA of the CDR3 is TGTGCCAGCAGTCTCGGGGGGACGGATGGCGAGCAGTACTTC. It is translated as CASSLGGTDGEQYF.

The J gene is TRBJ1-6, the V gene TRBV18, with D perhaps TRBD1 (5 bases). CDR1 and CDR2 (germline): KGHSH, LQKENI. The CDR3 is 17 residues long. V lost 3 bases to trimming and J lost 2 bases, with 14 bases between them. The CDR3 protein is CASSPPGPTTYNSPLHF. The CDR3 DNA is TGTGCCAGCTCACCGCCGGGACCGACGACCTATAATTCACCCCTCCACTTT. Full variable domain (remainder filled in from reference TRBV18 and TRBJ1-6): NAGVMQNPRHLVRRRGQEARLRCSPMKGHSHVYWYRQLPEEGLKFMVYLQKENIIDESGMPKERFSAEFPKEGPSILRIQQVVRGDSAAYFCASSPPGPTTYNSPLHFGNGTRLTVT.

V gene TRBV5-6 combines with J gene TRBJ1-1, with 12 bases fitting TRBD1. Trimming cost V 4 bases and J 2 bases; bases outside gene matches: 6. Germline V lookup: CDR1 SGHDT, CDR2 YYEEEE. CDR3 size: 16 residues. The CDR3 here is CASSLGTGGFNTEAFF. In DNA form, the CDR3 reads TGTGCCAGCAGCCTCGGGACAGGGGGCTTCAACACTGAAGCTTTCTTT.

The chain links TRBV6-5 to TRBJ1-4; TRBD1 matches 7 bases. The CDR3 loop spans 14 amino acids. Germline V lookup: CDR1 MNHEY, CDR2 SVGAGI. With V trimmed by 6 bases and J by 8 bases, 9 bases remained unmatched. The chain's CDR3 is CASRDRALGEKLFF. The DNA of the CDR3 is TGTGCCAGCAGAGACAGGGCATTAGGGGAAAAACTGTTTTTT.

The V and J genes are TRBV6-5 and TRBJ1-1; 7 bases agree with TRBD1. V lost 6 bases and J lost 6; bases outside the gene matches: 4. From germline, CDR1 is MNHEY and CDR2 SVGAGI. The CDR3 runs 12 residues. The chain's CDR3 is CASRTGYSEAFF. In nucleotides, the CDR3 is TGTGCCAGCAGGACAGGGTACTCTGAAGCTTTCTTT.

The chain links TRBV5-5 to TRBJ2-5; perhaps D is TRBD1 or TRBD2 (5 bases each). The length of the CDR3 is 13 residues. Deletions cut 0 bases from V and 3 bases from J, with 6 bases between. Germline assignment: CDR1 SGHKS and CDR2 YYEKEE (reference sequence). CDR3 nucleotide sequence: TGTGCCAGCAGCTTGGGAGGGGAAGAGACCCAGTACTTC. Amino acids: CASSLGGEETQYF.

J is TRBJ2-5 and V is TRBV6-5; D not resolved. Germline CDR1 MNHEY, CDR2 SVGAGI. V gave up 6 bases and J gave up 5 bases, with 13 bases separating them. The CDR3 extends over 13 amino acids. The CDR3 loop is CASRVVVGETQYF. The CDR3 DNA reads TGTGCCAGCAGGGTGGTTGTAGGTGAGACCCAGTACTTC.

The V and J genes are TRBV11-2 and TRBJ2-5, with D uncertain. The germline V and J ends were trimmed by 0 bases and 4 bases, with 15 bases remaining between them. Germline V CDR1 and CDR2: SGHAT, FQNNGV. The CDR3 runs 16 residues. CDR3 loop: CASSLDRAGWAETQYF. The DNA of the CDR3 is TGTGCCAGCAGCTTAGATCGGGCAGGCTGGGCAGAGACCCAGTACTTC.

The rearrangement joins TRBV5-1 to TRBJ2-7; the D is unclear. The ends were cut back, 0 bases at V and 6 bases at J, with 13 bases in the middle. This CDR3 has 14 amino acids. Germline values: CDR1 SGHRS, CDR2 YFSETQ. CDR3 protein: CASSLDGNLSEQYF. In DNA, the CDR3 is TGCGCCAGCAGCTTGGATGGAAATTTAAGCGAGCAGTACTTC.

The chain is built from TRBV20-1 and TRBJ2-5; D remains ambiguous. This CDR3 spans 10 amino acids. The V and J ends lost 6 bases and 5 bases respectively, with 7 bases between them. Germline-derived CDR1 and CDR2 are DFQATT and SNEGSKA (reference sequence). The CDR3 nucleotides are TGCAGTGCCAGTTTGGAGACCCAGTACTTC. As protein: CSASLETQYF.

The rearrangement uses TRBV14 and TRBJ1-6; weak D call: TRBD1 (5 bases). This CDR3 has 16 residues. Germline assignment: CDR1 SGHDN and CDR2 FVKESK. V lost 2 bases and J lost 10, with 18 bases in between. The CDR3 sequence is CASSQYASRVRSPLHF. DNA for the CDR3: TGTGCCAGCAGCCAATACGCTTCCAGGGTCCGGTCACCCCTCCACTTT.

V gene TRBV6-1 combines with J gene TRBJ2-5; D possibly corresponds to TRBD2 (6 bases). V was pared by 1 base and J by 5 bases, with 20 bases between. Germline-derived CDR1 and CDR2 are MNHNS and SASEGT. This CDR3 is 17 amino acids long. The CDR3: CASSEVEGAPGFETQYF. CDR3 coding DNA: TGTGCCAGCAGTGAAGTGGAGGGAGCGCCAGGGTTCGAGACCCAGTACTTC.

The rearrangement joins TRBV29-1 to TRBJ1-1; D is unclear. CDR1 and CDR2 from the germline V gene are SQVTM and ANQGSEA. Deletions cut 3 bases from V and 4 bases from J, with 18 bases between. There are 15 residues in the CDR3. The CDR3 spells CSVELRERASTEAFF. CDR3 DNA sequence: TGCAGCGTTGAGCTGAGGGAGAGGGCCTCCACTGAAGCTTTCTTT.

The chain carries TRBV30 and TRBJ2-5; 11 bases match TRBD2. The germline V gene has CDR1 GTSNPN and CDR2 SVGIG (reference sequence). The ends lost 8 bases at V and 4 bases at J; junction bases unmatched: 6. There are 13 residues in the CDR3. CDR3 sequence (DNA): TGTGCCCGATCCGGGACTAGCGGAGAGACCCAGTACTTC. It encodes CARSGTSGETQYF.

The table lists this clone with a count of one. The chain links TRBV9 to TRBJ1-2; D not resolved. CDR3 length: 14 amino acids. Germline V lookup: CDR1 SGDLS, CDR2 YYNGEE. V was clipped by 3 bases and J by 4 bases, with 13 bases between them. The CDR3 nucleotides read TGTGCCAGCAGCGACGATTGGACGGGCTATGGCTACACCTTC. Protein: CASSDDWTGYGYTF.

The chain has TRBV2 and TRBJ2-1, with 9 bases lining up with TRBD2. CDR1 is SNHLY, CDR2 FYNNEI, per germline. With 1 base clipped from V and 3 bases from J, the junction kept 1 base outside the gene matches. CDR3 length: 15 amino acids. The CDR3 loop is CASSEGLADYNEQFF. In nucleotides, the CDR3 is TGTGCCAGCAGTGAAGGACTAGCGGACTACAATGAGCAGTTCTTC. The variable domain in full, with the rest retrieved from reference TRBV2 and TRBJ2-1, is EPEVTQTPSHQVTQMGQEVILRCVPISNHLYFYWYRQILGQKVEFLVSFYNNEISEKSEIFDDQFSVERPDGSNFTLKIRSTKLEDSAMYFCASSEGLADYNEQFFGPGTRLTVL.

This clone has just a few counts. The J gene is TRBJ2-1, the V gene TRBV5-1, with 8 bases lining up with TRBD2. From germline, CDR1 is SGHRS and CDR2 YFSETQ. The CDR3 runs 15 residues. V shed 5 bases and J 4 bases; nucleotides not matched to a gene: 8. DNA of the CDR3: TGCGCCAGCAGTCCACCCCGGGGGGGTTACAATGAGCAGTTCTTC. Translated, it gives CASSPPRGGYNEQFF.

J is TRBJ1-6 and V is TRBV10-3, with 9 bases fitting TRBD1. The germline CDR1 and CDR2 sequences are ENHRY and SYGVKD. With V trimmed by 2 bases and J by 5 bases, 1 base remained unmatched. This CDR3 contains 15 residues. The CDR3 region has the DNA TGTGCCATCAGTGAGGACAGGGGGGATAATTCACCCCTCCACTTT. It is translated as CAISEDRGDNSPLHF.

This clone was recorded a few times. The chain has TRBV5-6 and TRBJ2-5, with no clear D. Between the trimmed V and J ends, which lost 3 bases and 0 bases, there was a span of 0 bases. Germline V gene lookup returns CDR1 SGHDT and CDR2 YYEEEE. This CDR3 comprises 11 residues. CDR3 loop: CASSYQETQYF. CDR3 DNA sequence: TGTGCCAGCAGCTACCAAGAGACCCAGTACTTC.